This is a list of T cell receptor beta chains from one sample in a study of blood T cell repertoires in COVID-19. Clones were read by immunoSEQ multiplex PCR, and TCRdb kept only the in-frame ones, dropping some. The sample has approximately 250,000 clones; less than 95% are singletons. The sample was PBMCs or T cells enriched from blood (not recorded which). The receptors here all came from a man aged 40-49 years who had been exposed to COVID-19. CDR3s include the opening cysteine and the closing phenylalanine or tryptophan. The D gene is left open where the match is weak. Rows may omit the clone size; those that give it use once, few, many or a size class.

v_call	clone_size	j_call	d_call	cdr3_nt	cdr3_aa
TRBV10-1	.	TRBJ2-1	.	TGCGCCAGCAGTGACCACGGGAGCCGAGGTTACAATGAGCAGTTCTTC	CASSDHGSRGYNEQFF
TRBV28	.	TRBJ2-7	.	TGTGCCAGCAGTTTAGGGGTTAGCGGATCCTACGAGCAGTACTTC	CASSLGVSGSYEQYF
TRBV7-9	.	TRBJ2-1	TRBD2	TGTGCCAGCACCAACGACGGGACTAGCGGATACAATGAGCAGTTCTTC	CASTNDGTSGYNEQFF
TRBV30	once	TRBJ2-3	.	TGTGCCTGGAGACTACTATCGGATACGCAGTATTTT	CAWRLLSDTQYF
TRBV24-1	.	TRBJ2-2	.	TGTGCCACCAGTGACGCCCGACAATCCACCGGGGAGCTGTTTTTT	CATSDARQSTGELFF
TRBV11-3	.	TRBJ2-3	.	TGTGCCAGCAGCGCATCCCGGAGGTCTAGCACAGATACGCAGTATTTT	CASSASRRSSTDTQYF
TRBV10-1	few	TRBJ2-2	.	TGCGCCAGCAGCGTGGGACTCAACACCGGGGAGCTGTTTTTT	CASSVGLNTGELFF
TRBV28	.	TRBJ2-5	TRBD2	TGTGCCAGCAAACGAGGCCCAGTCACTAGCGGGAGGTTTGAAGAGACCCAGTACTTC	CASKRGPVTSGRFEETQYF
TRBV9	.	TRBJ2-1	TRBD2	TGTGCCAGCAGCCCAAGGGCGGGAGTTTCCTACAATGAGCAGTTCTTC	CASSPRAGVSYNEQFF
TRBV30	.	TRBJ2-3	TRBD1	TGTGCCTGGAGTGCCCCGGGACAGGGGTTAGATACGCAGTATTTT	CAWSAPGQGLDTQYF
TRBV28	.	TRBJ2-1	TRBD2	TGTGCCAGCAGCAGACAACTAGCGATACAATACAATGAGCAGTTCTTC	CASSRQLAIQYNEQFF
TRBV4-1	.	TRBJ2-3	.	TGCGCCAGCAGCCAAGGGGGGGGCTGGGGCACAGATACGCAGTATTTT	CASSQGGGWGTDTQYF
TRBV5-1	.	TRBJ2-6	.	TGCGCCAGCAGCTTGGACAGGTTAAACTCTGGGGCCAACGTCCTGACTTTC	CASSLDRLNSGANVLTF
TRBV10-3	.	TRBJ1-2	.	TGTGCCATCAGTGAGGATGGGCAGTTAATCTATGGCTACACCTTC	CAISEDGQLIYGYTF
TRBV9	.	TRBJ2-1	.	TGTGCCAGCAACTCCCTCGGCAATGAGCAGTTCTTC	CASNSLGNEQFF
TRBV11-2	.	TRBJ2-2	TRBD1	TGTGCCAGCAGCTTAAGGACAGGGGAGGTCGGGGAGCTGTTTTTT	CASSLRTGEVGELFF
TRBV7-9	.	TRBJ1-1	.	TGTGCCAGCAGCCAGCAGGAGGGGACTGAAGCTTTCTTT	CASSQQEGTEAFF
TRBV9	.	TRBJ1-1	.	TGTGCCAGCAGCGTATTAACCGATGACTCTGAAGCTTTCTTT	CASSVLTDDSEAFF
TRBV19	.	TRBJ2-5	TRBD1	TGTGCCAGTAGTATCCGGGACAGGGCACAAGAGACCCAGTACTTC	CASSIRDRAQETQYF
TRBV25-1	.	TRBJ1-2	.	TGTGCCAGCAGTGAATCTTGGCAGAACTATGGCTACACCTTC	CASSESWQNYGYTF
TRBV28	.	TRBJ1-2	TRBD1	TGTGCCAGCAGTTTAGACAGGGTTAACTATGGCTACACCTTC	CASSLDRVNYGYTF
TRBV6-2/TRBV6-3	few	TRBJ2-1	.	TGTGCCAGCAGTTACGAGACTAGTGGAAATGAGCAGTTCTTC	CASSYETSGNEQFF
TRBV5-1	.	TRBJ2-7	TRBD1	TGCGCCAGCAGCTTGACGGGACAGGGAGTTAGAGGCTTCTCCGAGCAGTACTTC	CASSLTGQGVRGFSEQYF